This T cell receptor beta chain came from a study of beta chain features in type 1 diabetes. Donors underwent one heparinised blood draw, about 110 mL on average. The investigators reverse transcribed all of the isolated RNA, so they sequenced expressed TCRB transcripts. This table comes from immunoSEQ multiplex PCR, and its TCRdb copy is limited to in-frame clones, with some not included. The data hold 390,000 or so clones, with approximately 15% observed a single time. Germline-derived CDR1 and CDR2 are SGHRS and YFSETQ. V lost 0 bases and J lost 4, with 8 bases in between. CDR3 length equals 14 residues.

Sequenced material: naive CD4+ T cells from blood. The genes are TRBV5-1 and TRBJ1-5, with D possibly matching TRBD1 (5 bases). The TCR originated in a man in his thirties or forties in good health. The CDR3 DNA reads TGCGCCAGCAGCTTGGTCGGGGGGAATCAGCCCCAGCATTTT. Its translation is CASSLVGGNQPQHF.